This T cell receptor (beta chain) was recovered during a study of blood T cell repertoires in COVID-19. CDR3 length: 18 residues. Trimming cost V 6 bases and J 0 bases; bases outside gene matches: 12. Germline CDR1 WSHSY, CDR2 SAAADI. TCRdb's table, derived via immunoSEQ multiplex PCR, lists solely in-frame clones and lacks some. There are about 56,000 clones in the sample; less than 90% occur only once, and under 15% lies in the top ten. This TCR was sampled from a woman of 80 years or more with acute or convalescent COVID-19. The sequencing input was peripheral blood. This sequence joins TRBV10-2 and TRBJ1-1, with 11 positions matching TRBD1. CDR3 DNA sequence: TGCGCCAGCAGGGCACCGGGACAGGGGGTGATCATGAACACTGAAGCTTTCTTT. This codes for CASRAPGQGVIMNTEAFF.